This TCR beta chain was profiled in a study of T cells in lung cancer brain metastases. Study-level information: No interval therapy was given to about 90% of the 20 patients.

About this clone: Antigen specificity is unknown.

Looked up from germline, CDR1 is SGHRS and CDR2 is YFSETQ. The CDR3 runs to 16 residues. V was pared by 4 bases and J by 7 bases, with 23 bases between. Clones were read by immunoSEQ multiplex PCR, and TCRdb kept only the in-frame ones, dropping some. The data show about 4,200 clones, with approximately 90% seen just once and over 6.5% held by the top ten. Study outcomes and limitations: Most clones were lesion-specific, with limited overlap between paired lesions (mean Morisita index around 0.23). Brain metastases had fewer unique productive clones than primaries (median approximately 1,600 versus 4,100). DNA fragmentation in FFPE samples may have prevented full retrieval of the infiltrating T cell repertoire.

Sequenced: tumor tissue from the primary lung tumor. The source is a man between 60 and 70 years old with non-small cell lung cancer. The genes are TRBV5-1 and TRBJ2-5; unclear D gene. CDR3 in amino acids: CASSPDATMGSGTQYF. CDR3 nucleotide sequence: TGCGCCAGCAGCCCCGACGCTACCATGGGCTCGGGGACCCAGTACTTC.